Here is one T cell receptor (beta chain) with its context. Its antigen is not identified. The sample originates from a study of OX40 agonist ivuxolimab in advanced cancers. The study, taken as a whole, reports: Dosing at 0.1 to 3.0 mg/kg was accompanied by clonal expansion of CD4+ and CD8+ blood T cells by week 6.

The germline V gene has CDR1 LNHDA and CDR2 SQIVND (reference sequence). V was shortened by 4 bases and J by 4 bases, with 10 bases between the two germline ends. This CDR3 has 13 amino acids. Profiled with immunoSEQ multiplex PCR; TCRdb holds only in-frame clones, not every one. The profile covers some 81,000 clones, with about nine tenths appearing a single time and less than 8% taken by the ten largest. This receptor was taken from an adult with an advanced solid tumor such as melanoma, head and neck, liver or kidney cancer. Sequenced material: CD4+ or CD8+ T cells sorted from blood, taken in a trial of the OX40 agonist ivuxolimab. The V gene is TRBV19, the J gene TRBJ2-5; D is undetermined. This chain's CDR3 is CASSKRMRETQYF. The DNA of the CDR3 is TGTGCCAGTAGTAAACGGATGCGAGAGACCCAGTACTTC.